This TCR beta chain emerged from a study of blood T cell repertoires in COVID-19 (dated by TCRdb to about 2020). With respect to the entire study: Samples covering the acute and convalescent phases of COVID-19 were provided by collaborators in the United States, Italy and Spain. The material from the prospective study consisted of cDNA or gDNA derived from T cells, B-cell-depleted T cells, or PBMCs. Subjects who had been exposed to COVID-19, were actively infected with it, or had recovered from it provided the deeply sampled blood TCRbeta repertoires that made up the dataset. The repertoires were released in a freely available public database intended as a resource for research on the immune response to SARS-CoV-2. The samples were drawn from the first 160 participants of the ongoing ImmuneRACE study and from some 1,300 subjects provided by 6 global collaborators. Sample metadata almost always included a de-identified subject ID, COVID-19 status, age in years and sex. Where available, HLA class I and class II types were obtained from metadata supplied by the sample provider rather than from assay-based typing. Study-wide findings and limitations: The amount of clinical and demographic metadata varied by source and participant and was provided uncurated.

TCRbeta CDR3 regions were amplified from genomic DNA using the immunoSEQ Assay, a bias-controlled multiplex PCR. Concerning the study's data processing: Nucleated cell counts per sample were estimated from amplification of reference gene primers within the assay. To quantify the absolute abundance of each unique TCRbeta CDR3 rearrangement, sequence reads were collapsed and filtered. For each sample, productive Simpson clonality was calculated as the square root of Simpson's diversity index over productive rearrangements. TCRdb obtained this table from immuneACCESS and retained in-frame rearrangements with V and J assigned. These tables miss some clones; where compared with another copy, unresolved V genes account for less than half of the shortfall, and the remainder is unexplained. The D gene and trimming were derived from the DNA, and the V and J assignments and clone size from that table. The sample data list 380,000 or so clones, and approximately 88% of these were observed just once. In total, the top ten clones hold around 1.2% of the sample.

The CDR3 runs 16 residues from the cysteine to the phenylalanine. The sequence is cut down to CDR3 DNA, 48 bases in frame from base 1. V sheds 4 bases and J sheds 0 bases, leaving 10 bases between their ends. According to the germline V gene, CDR1 reads MDHEN and CDR2 reads SYDVKM. Comment on this clone: Its antigen remains undetermined. There are no base qualities to consult, and no much larger clone falls within one base.

Each collaborating institution followed its own protocols to collect whole blood in K2EDTA tubes. For TCRbeta analysis, collaborator samples were shipped as frozen whole blood, as isolated PBMCs, or as DNA extracted from either sample type. This receptor was taken from a man aged 35 to 55 with acute or convalescent COVID-19. The sequencing input was peripheral blood. The chain links TRBV28 with TRBJ1-6; the D gene remains uncertain. The CDR3 loop reads CASSSRLISYNSPLHF. The bases read TGTGCCAGCAGTTCCCGACTTATCTCCTATAATTCACCCCTCCACTTT. Reference TRBV28 and TRBJ1-6 proteins supply the regions before and after the CDR3; the full variable domain is: DVKVTQSSRYLVKRTGEKVFLECVQDMDHENMFWYRQDPGLGLRLIYFSYDVKMKEKGDIPEGYSVSREKKERFSLILESASTNQTSMYLCASSSRLISYNSPLHFGNGTRLTVT.